The 10 T cell receptor beta chains below were found in one sample sequenced in a study of blood T cell repertoires in COVID-19. Measured with immunoSEQ multiplex PCR; TCRdb has only the in-frame clones, and not every one. The table lists some 240,000 clones, around 81% of them singletons. The sample comprised peripheral blood. Receptor source: a human donor in a cohort sampled during active COVID-19.

This clone has only a few counts. The V gene is TRBV5-1, the J gene TRBJ1-1, with D maybe TRBD1 (5 bases). The V and J ends lost 3 bases and 8 bases respectively, with 14 bases between them. CDR3 size: 13 residues. Germline values: CDR1 SGHRS, CDR2 YFSETQ. The CDR3 coding sequence is TGCGCCAGCAGCTCAACTTTGACAGAAGAAGCTTTCTTT. It translates to CASSSTLTEEAFF.

The chain recombines TRBV24-1 with TRBJ2-3; 12 positions match TRBD2. The CDR3 consists of 18 residues. Germline V gives CDR1 KGHDR, CDR2 SFDVKD. The J segment lost 4 bases and the V segment lost 3 bases, leaving 10 bases of the junction unmatched. CDR3 nucleotides: TGTGCCACCAGTGATCCCGGGACTAGCGGGTATGGCCCAGATACGCAGTATTTT. Its protein product is CATSDPGTSGYGPDTQYF.

This clone appeared a few times. The J gene is TRBJ2-1, the V gene TRBV7-2, with 10 bases identical to TRBD2. V dropped 5 bases and J dropped 7; count of bases not matched to a gene: 14. CDR1 is SGHTA and CDR2 is FQGNSA in the germline V gene. The CDR3 has 17 amino acids. For the CDR3, the DNA is TGTGCCAGCAGCGCCCGGACTAGCGGTCGATTGGGTAATGAGCAGTTCTTC. Its protein is CASSARTSGRLGNEQFF.

This rearrangement joins TRBV18 to TRBJ1-5; D is perhaps TRBD1 (6 bases). CDR1 is KGHSH and CDR2 is LQKENI in the germline V gene. The V gene lost 2 bases and the J gene lost 8 bases, with 19 bases spanning the gap. The CDR3 length is 16 residues. In DNA, the CDR3 is TGTGCCAGCTCACCATCCACCGGGACATCGGACAAGCCCCAGCATTTT. It is translated as CASSPSTGTSDKPQHF. The variable domain in full, with the rest retrieved from reference TRBV18 and TRBJ1-5, is NAGVMQNPRHLVRRRGQEARLRCSPMKGHSHVYWYRQLPEEGLKFMVYLQKENIIDESGMPKERFSAEFPKEGPSILRIQQVVRGDSAAYFCASSPSTGTSDKPQHFGDGTRLSIL.

The chain joins TRBV7-2 to TRBJ2-1; weak D call: TRBD2 (6 bases). This CDR3 is built from 14 residues. V shed 2 bases and J shed 7 bases, with 12 bases lying between them. CDR1 SGHTA and CDR2 FQGNSA come from the germline V gene. CDR3 in amino acids: CASSLSGRENEQFF. CDR3 nucleotide sequence: TGTGCCAGCAGCTTAAGCGGTCGGGAGAATGAGCAGTTCTTC.

The chain has TRBV7-2 and TRBJ1-5; D is unresolved. V lost 6 bases to trimming and J lost 2 bases, with 8 bases between them. CDR1 SGHTA and CDR2 FQGNSA come from the germline V gene. The CDR3 runs 13 residues. The DNA for the CDR3 is TGTGCCAGCAGTTGGGAGCGCAATCAGCCCCAGCATTTT. Protein: CASSWERNQPQHF.

The V gene is TRBV3-1 (or the pseudogene TRBV3-2), the J gene TRBJ2-1; D gene uncertain. The CDR3 loop spans 16 amino acids. Deletions cut 0 bases from V and 2 bases from J, with 11 bases between. In germline, CDR1 is LGHDT, CDR2 YNNKEL (reference sequence). CDR3 nucleotides: TGTGCCAGCAGCCAAGATCTACTGCTAACCTACAATGAGCAGTTCTTC. This translates into CASSQDLLLTYNEQFF.

The rearrangement uses TRBV25-1 and TRBJ2-1, with D possibly being TRBD1 (6 bases). Germline CDR1 reads MGHDK; CDR2 reads SYGVNS. CDR3 length equals 16 residues. V was clipped by 1 base and J by 5 bases, with 15 bases between them. The CDR3 nucleotides read TGTGCCAGCAGTGAATTCGGGCAGGGGATAAACAATGAGCAGTTCTTC. It specifies CASSEFGQGINNEQFF.

The chain couples TRBV5-1 to TRBJ2-2, with TRBD1 matching 9 bases. After removal of 4 bases from V and 7 bases from J, the junction contained 8 bases not matched to a gene. Germline V gene sequence: CDR1 SGHRS, CDR2 YFSETQ. This CDR3 spans 15 amino acids. CDR3 coding DNA: TGCGCCAGCAGCCCGAGAGGACAGGGGTTCGGGGAGCTGTTTTTT. It encodes CASSPRGQGFGELFF. The full variable domain, its missing parts supplied by reference TRBV5-1 and TRBJ2-2, is KAGVTQTPRYLIKTRGQQVTLSCSPISGHRSVSWYQQTPGQGLQFLFEYFSETQRNKGNFPGRFSGRQFSNSRSEMNVSTLELGDSALYLCASSPRGQGFGELFFGEGSRLTVL.

This chain links TRBV4-1 with TRBJ2-3; TRBD2 aligns across 13 bases. The CDR3 is made up of 19 amino acids. V lost 2 bases to trimming and J lost 5 bases; unmatched junction nucleotides: 13. Germline values: CDR1 MGHRA, CDR2 YSYEKL. The CDR3 here is CASSQFLGLAGVGRDTQYF. Written as DNA, the CDR3 is TGCGCCAGCAGCCAATTCCTAGGACTAGCGGGAGTTGGTAGAGATACGCAGTATTTT.